These 14 T cell receptor beta chains were sequenced from one sample in a study of neurological immune-mediated disorders. TCRdb reanalysed the 5' RACE reads using MiXCR and keeps one entry per CDR3 protein. The sample lists about 120,000 distinct CDR3 sequences; around 3% were seen once. Sequenced input: PBMCs. The receptors stem from a woman in her thirties with multiple sclerosis.

This clonotype was recorded a few times. The V gene is TRBV5-1, the J gene TRBJ1-1; D may be TRBD1 (5 bases). This CDR3 is 14 amino acids long. Germline V lookup: CDR1 SGHRS, CDR2 YFSETQ. Between the trimmed V and J ends, which lost 2 bases and 7 bases, there was a span of 15 bases. The CDR3: CASSFETAPLEAFF. The CDR3 nucleotides read TGCGCCAGCAGCTTTGAGACAGCACCTCTTGAAGCTTTCTTT.

This clonotype was observed many times. V usage is TRBV24-1 and J usage is TRBJ1-4; TRBD1 is a possible D gene (6 bases). Germline lookup yields CDR1 KGHDR and CDR2 SFDVKD. The V end was cut by 4 bases, the J end by 0 bases, with 17 bases between. CDR3 length: 18 amino acids. The CDR3 region has the DNA TGTGCCACCAGTGACGGGGCAGGGGCCGGACCAACTAATGAAAAACTGTTTTTT. Encoded protein: CATSDGAGAGPTNEKLFF.

The V call is TRBV7-6, the J call TRBJ2-7, with 8 nucleotides matching TRBD2. J was trimmed by 7 bases and V by 0 bases; bases with no gene match: 2. CDR3 length: 13 amino acids. CDR1 SGHVS and CDR2 FNYEAQ come from the germline V gene. The CDR3 loop reads CASSLAPSGEQYF. In DNA form, the CDR3 reads TGTGCCAGCAGCTTAGCGCCTAGCGGGGAGCAGTACTTC.

This clonotype came up many times. This sequence joins TRBV20-1 and TRBJ2-3; D is unresolved. Germline V gene sequence: CDR1 DFQATT, CDR2 SNEGSKA (reference sequence). Between the trimmed V and J ends, which lost 4 bases and 2 bases, there was a span of 7 bases. The CDR3 has 12 amino acids. In DNA, the CDR3 is TGCAGTGCTATGACCTTCACAGATACGCAGTATTTT. Its protein product is CSAMTFTDTQYF.

This clonotype counts as medium-sized. The rearrangement links TRBV14 to TRBJ2-1, with D unresolved. V lost 4 bases and J lost 1, with 11 bases in between. This CDR3 comprises 15 residues. Germline V gives CDR1 SGHDN, CDR2 FVKESK. CDR3 residues: CASSPFMLSYNEQFF. CDR3 coding DNA: TGTGCCAGCAGCCCCTTCATGTTGTCCTACAATGAGCAGTTCTTC.

This clonotype was observed many times. V usage is TRBV20-1 and J usage is TRBJ2-3; TRBD2 matches at 11 bases. The CDR3 extends over 15 amino acids. Germline CDR1 reads DFQATT; CDR2 reads SNEGSKA (reference sequence). Losses at the gene ends were 5 bases for V and 4 bases for J; bases not matched to a gene: 8. CDR3 amino acids: CSAPTLAGVPDTQYF. CDR3 coding DNA: TGCAGTGCTCCAACACTAGCGGGAGTCCCAGATACGCAGTATTTT.

This clonotype was counted at least ten times. The chain is built from TRBV7-9 and TRBJ1-2, with D possibly matching TRBD1 (5 bases). With 5 bases removed from V and 8 bases from J, the gap between germline ends came to 18 bases. CDR1 is SEHNR and CDR2 is FQNEAQ in the germline V gene (reference sequence). This CDR3 comprises 14 residues. CDR3 sequence reads: CASSPVRGSGGYTF. The DNA of the CDR3 is TGTGCCAGCAGCCCGGTACGGGGCAGTGGAGGCTACACCTTC.

This clonotype was found many times. The gene calls are TRBV20-1 and TRBJ2-1; D is ambiguous. The germline V and J ends were trimmed by 3 bases and 4 bases, with 10 bases remaining between them. Germline values: CDR1 DFQATT, CDR2 SNEGSKA (reference sequence). CDR3 length: 13 amino acids. The CDR3 sequence: CSASSVAYNEQFF. The DNA of the CDR3 is TGCAGTGCTAGTTCGGTCGCATACAATGAGCAGTTCTTC.

This clonotype was seen ten or more times. This chain connects TRBV20-1 to TRBJ2-1, with TRBD2 identical over 9 bases. The CDR3 is 18 amino acids. Per the germline V gene, CDR1 is DFQATT and CDR2 is SNEGSKA (reference sequence). V lost 0 bases to trimming and J lost 8 bases; unmatched junction nucleotides: 17. The CDR3 bases are TGCAGTGCTAGAGATTTATTGGGGGCTAGCGGGATTATATATGAGCAGTTCTTC. Translating gives CSARDLLGASGIIYEQFF.

Ten or more counts support this clonotype. V gene TRBV12-3 or TRBV12-4 combines with J gene TRBJ2-3, with D possibly being TRBD2 (5 bases). The ends were cut back, 7 bases at V and 6 bases at J, with 17 bases in the middle. This CDR3 is 14 amino acids long. This CDR3 reads CASTINTGGDTQYF. In nucleotides, the CDR3 is TGTGCCAGCACCATAAACACTGGCGGGGATACGCAGTATTTT.

This clonotype came up a few times. CDR3 bases: TGTGCCAGCAGCTTAGCGTGGGGGAGTAGTTCACCCCTCCACTTT. Protein: CASSLAWGSSSPLHF. The chain carries TRBV7-2 and TRBJ1-6, with a weak D call TRBD1 (5 bases). The CDR3 spans 15 residues. Germline CDR1 and CDR2: SGHTA and FQGNSA. Deletions cut 0 bases from V and 9 bases from J, with 12 bases between.

This clonotype has at least ten counts. The chain couples TRBV7-2 to TRBJ1-4; D may be TRBD1 (5 bases). CDR3 length equals 17 residues. Germline-derived CDR1 and CDR2 are SGHTA and FQGNSA. Trimming shortened V by 3 bases and J by 8 bases, and 22 bases separated the two germline ends. CDR3 bases: TGTGCCAGCAGCTTCGACCTTCCGGGACGGACCTCAGAAAAACTGTTTTTT. Its protein product is CASSFDLPGRTSEKLFF.

In this sample, this clonotype turned up many times. This sequence joins TRBV29-1 and TRBJ2-3, with D uncertain. Between the trimmed V and J ends, which lost 8 bases and 5 bases, there was a span of 11 bases. This CDR3 is built from 11 residues. The germline V gene encodes CDR1 SQVTM and CDR2 ANQGSEA. The CDR3 sequence: CSPRLEDTQYF. The CDR3 DNA follows: TGCAGCCCCAGGTTAGAAGATACGCAGTATTTT.

As to this clonotype: A much larger clonotype is one base distant, so this may be a read error. The J gene is TRBJ2-1, the V gene TRBV20-1; possible D gene TRBD1, 6 bases. Between the trimmed V and J ends, which lost 2 bases and 5 bases, there was a span of 13 bases. The CDR3 has 14 amino acids. CDR1 is DFQATT, CDR2 SNEGSKA, per germline (reference sequence). In nucleotides, the CDR3 is TGCAGTGCTAGATTGTTCGCAGGGGACAATGAGCAGTTCTTC. Its translation is CSARLFAGDNEQFF.